These 20 T cell receptor beta chains were all obtained from the same sample, sequenced in a study of OX40 agonist ivuxolimab in advanced cancers. Sequencing was performed with immunoSEQ multiplex PCR; in TCRdb, only in-frame clones are kept and a portion is missing. Among fewer than 75,000 clones, 70% to 90% were seen once, and the ten largest hold about 0.8%. Sequenced material: CD4+ or CD8+ T cells sorted from blood, taken in a trial of the OX40 agonist ivuxolimab. These receptors all stem from an adult with an advanced solid tumor such as melanoma, head and neck, liver or kidney cancer.

The chain recombines TRBV11-2 with TRBJ1-1; D perhaps matches TRBD1 (5 bases). The CDR3 runs 18 residues. CDR1 SGHAT and CDR2 FQNNGV come from the germline V gene. The V end lost 4 bases, the J end lost 5 bases, and 26 bases lay between the germline ends. DNA of the CDR3: TGTGCCAGCAGCTCAATAGGGGCAACGTTAGGAGACGGGACTGAAGCTTTCTTT. Protein: CASSSIGATLGDGTEAFF.

This sequence joins TRBV6-5 and TRBJ1-1, with D maybe TRBD1 (5 bases). The CDR3 covers 13 residues. Germline assignment: CDR1 MNHEY and CDR2 SVGAGI. Trimming pared 8 bases from V and 6 bases from J, leaving 16 bases between. The CDR3 DNA sequence: TGTGCCAGCGGGAGACTAGAGGGGTCTGAAGCTTTCTTT. Its translation is CASGRLEGSEAFF.

This clone occurred a few times. The rearrangement joins TRBV2 to TRBJ1-5, with TRBD1 matching 8 bases. Losses at the gene ends were 6 bases for V and 13 bases for J; bases not matched to a gene: 8. The CDR3 is made up of 12 amino acids. Germline V CDR1 and CDR2: SNHLY, FYNNEI. This CDR3 is CASSQDRVGQHF. In DNA, the CDR3 is TGTGCCAGCAGCCAGGACAGGGTGGGGCAGCATTTT.

The chain has TRBV6-5 and TRBJ2-7, with 10 bases that match TRBD1. This CDR3 comprises 15 residues. The V and J ends lost 2 bases and 2 bases, in that order; junction bases with no gene match: 3. Germline CDR1 reads MNHEY; CDR2 reads SVGAGI. CDR3 loop: CASSYRDRGTYEQYF. CDR3 coding DNA: TGTGCCAGCAGTTACCGGGACAGGGGAACCTACGAGCAGTACTTC.

This chain connects TRBV29-1 to TRBJ2-4; D is possibly TRBD1 or TRBD2 (5 bases each). CDR3 length: 15 residues. Trimming took 4 bases from V and 1 from J, leaving 14 bases between them. CDR1 is SQVTM, CDR2 ANQGSEA, per germline. The CDR3 DNA reads as TGCAGCGTTGCAAGAGGGGCTGACGCCAAAAACATTCAGTACTTC. Translating gives CSVARGADAKNIQYF.

The V and J genes are TRBV7-9 and TRBJ1-5, with D perhaps matching TRBD1 (5 bases). This CDR3 comprises 13 residues. V was trimmed by 3 bases and J by 5 bases, leaving 8 bases between them. Germline loops: CDR1 SEHNR, CDR2 FQNEAQ (reference sequence). DNA for the CDR3: TGTGCCAGCAGCTTCGAAGGGGATCAGCCCCAGCATTTT. It is translated as CASSFEGDQPQHF.

The gene calls are TRBV10-2 and TRBJ2-2; 7 bases match TRBD2. The length of the CDR3 is 14 residues. CDR1 is WSHSY, CDR2 SAAADI, per germline. Trimming at V came to 8 bases and at J to 2 bases, leaving 5 bases not matched to a gene. The CDR3: CASERGPNTGELFF. As DNA, the CDR3 is TGCGCCAGCGAGCGGGGCCCAAACACCGGGGAGCTGTTTTTT.

The chain combines TRBV18 with TRBJ2-3; possible D gene TRBD2, 6 bases. The germline V gene encodes CDR1 KGHSH and CDR2 LQKENI. The CDR3 is 14 residues long. V was pared by 6 bases and J by 0 bases, with 10 bases between. CDR3 region: CASSRGSSTDTQYF. CDR3 nucleotides: TGTGCCAGCTCTCGGGGGTCGAGCACAGATACGCAGTATTTT. Looking up the rest from reference TRBV18 and TRBJ2-3 gives the full variable domain: NAGVMQNPRHLVRRRGQEARLRCSPMKGHSHVYWYRQLPEEGLKFMVYLQKENIIDESGMPKERFSAEFPKEGPSILRIQQVVRGDSAAYFCASSRGSSTDTQYFGPGTRLTVL.

The chain is built from TRBV23-1 and TRBJ1-5; 8 bases map to TRBD1. TRBV23-1 is an ORF, and what it does is uncertain. The CDR3 consists of 17 residues. V lost 4 bases and J lost 4; bases outside the gene matches: 12. DNA of the CDR3: TGCGCCAGCAGTCTGACACAGGACAGGGAGATGAATCAGCCCCAGCATTTT. The encoded protein is CASSLTQDREMNQPQHF.

This clone was seen a single time. The chain uses TRBV6-5 and TRBJ1-1; possibly TRBD1 for D (5 bases). CDR1 MNHEY and CDR2 SVGAGI come from the germline V gene. This CDR3 is 14 amino acids long. V lost 6 bases, J lost 5 bases, and 16 bases lay in between. CDR3 sequence reads: CASSRVGAPTEAFF. CDR3 nucleotide sequence: TGTGCCAGCAGCAGGGTAGGGGCCCCTACTGAAGCTTTCTTT.

This chain links TRBV9 with TRBJ2-6; the D call may be TRBD1 or TRBD2 (5 bases each). Germline CDR1 and CDR2: SGDLS and YYNGEE. This CDR3 is built from 14 residues. The V gene lost 3 bases and the J gene lost 4 bases, with 8 bases spanning the gap. CDR3 nucleotide sequence: TGTGCCAGCAGCGGGGGACCCGGGGCCAACGTCCTGACTTTC. It specifies CASSGGPGANVLTF. The full variable domain, rest sourced from reference TRBV9 and TRBJ2-6, is DSGVTQTPKHLITATGQRVTLRCSPRSGDLSVYWYQQSLDQGLQFLIQYYNGEERAKGNILERFSAQQFPDLHSELNLSSLELGDSALYFCASSGGPGANVLTFGAGSRLTVL.

The V and J genes are TRBV30 and TRBJ2-5; 7 bases line up with TRBD2. This CDR3 is built from 17 residues. The ends lost 2 bases at V and 1 base at J; junction bases unmatched: 13. Looked up from germline, CDR1 is GTSNPN and CDR2 is SVGIG (reference sequence). The CDR3 spells CAWSRSGVLAAQETQYF. The CDR3 DNA reads TGTGCCTGGAGTCGATCGGGTGTCCTAGCGGCCCAAGAGACCCAGTACTTC.

The rearrangement uses TRBV6-4 and TRBJ2-3; no definite D call. The germline CDR1 and CDR2 sequences are MRHNA and SNTAGT. The ends were cut back, 4 bases at V and 0 bases at J, with 8 bases in the middle. The CDR3 has 14 residues. The CDR3, as DNA: TGTGCCAGCAGTGTCACCTCTAGCACAGATACGCAGTATTTT. Translated: CASSVTSSTDTQYF.

The genes are TRBV19 and TRBJ2-3; 7 bases are shared with TRBD1. The V segment lost 4 bases and the J segment 4 bases; nucleotides outside the gene matches: 5. This CDR3 contains 14 residues. Germline CDR1 and CDR2: LNHDA and SQIVND (reference sequence). CDR3 in amino acids: CASSTRQGADTQYF. The DNA for the CDR3 is TGTGCCAGTAGTACTCGACAGGGTGCAGATACGCAGTATTTT.

This clone was recorded only once. CDR3 sequence reads: CASRLGLAGSSSYNEQFF. DNA of the CDR3: TGTGCCAGCAGGCTGGGACTAGCGGGGTCGAGCTCCTACAATGAGCAGTTCTTC. The chain is built from TRBV21-1 and TRBJ2-1; the table assigns TRBD2, which was not confirmed against the DNA. TRBV21-1 is listed as a pseudogene. The CDR3 is 18 amino acids.

This chain connects TRBV15 to TRBJ2-1; 8 bases line up with TRBD2. Germline V CDR1 and CDR2: LNHNV, YYDKDF (reference sequence). V shed 8 bases, J shed 13 bases, and the junction held 13 bases outside the gene matches. This CDR3 comprises 13 residues. In DNA, the CDR3 is TGTGCCACCGCCCCGGGACTAGGGAATTTTCAGTTCTTC. Translated: CATAPGLGNFQFF.

The chain recombines TRBV29-1 with TRBJ1-1; D is perhaps TRBD1 (5 bases). Between the trimmed V and J ends, which lost 8 bases and 0 bases, there was a span of 13 bases. The CDR3 has 13 residues. Germline values: CDR1 SQVTM, CDR2 ANQGSEA. In nucleotides, the CDR3 is TGCAGCTTCCAGACAGCCATGAACACTGAAGCTTTCTTT. Translation: CSFQTAMNTEAFF.

DNA of the CDR3: TGCGCCAGCAGCCTAGGGTTCGCTGAAGCTTTCTTT. Amino acids: CASSLGFAEAFF. The chain joins TRBV10-2 to TRBJ1-1; no clear D. V gave up 6 bases and J gave up 6 bases, with 11 bases separating them. Germline V gene data show CDR1 as WSHSY and CDR2 as SAAADI. The CDR3 totals 12 residues.

The chain links TRBV7-2 to TRBJ2-1, with 7 bases matching TRBD1. The CDR3 covers 15 residues. V lost 5 bases and J lost 6; bases outside the gene matches: 10. Germline assignment: CDR1 SGHTA and CDR2 FQGNSA. DNA for the CDR3: TGTGCCAGCAGCACGCCGGGACAGAATTTCAATGAGCAGTTCTTC. Amino acids: CASSTPGQNFNEQFF.

V usage is TRBV6-1 and J usage is TRBJ1-1; 8 positions match TRBD1. The CDR3 is 15 residues long. The germline V gene has CDR1 MNHNS and CDR2 SASEGT. V gave up 5 bases and J gave up 2 bases; unmatched junction bases: 7. CDR3 residues: CASSSTGTGNTEAFF. The CDR3 DNA is TGTGCCAGCAGTTCTACCGGGACAGGTAACACTGAAGCTTTCTTT.